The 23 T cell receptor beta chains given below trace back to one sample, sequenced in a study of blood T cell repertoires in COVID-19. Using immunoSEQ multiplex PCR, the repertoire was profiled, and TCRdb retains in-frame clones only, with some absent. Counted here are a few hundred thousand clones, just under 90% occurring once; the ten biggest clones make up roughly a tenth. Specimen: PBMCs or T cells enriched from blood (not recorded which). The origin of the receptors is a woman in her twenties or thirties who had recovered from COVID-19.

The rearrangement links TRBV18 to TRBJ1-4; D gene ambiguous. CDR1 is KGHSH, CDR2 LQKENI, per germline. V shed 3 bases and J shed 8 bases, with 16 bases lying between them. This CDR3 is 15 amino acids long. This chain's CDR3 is CASSPGYREEEKLFF. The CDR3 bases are TGTGCCAGCTCACCCGGTTATAGGGAGGAAGAAAAACTGTTTTTT.

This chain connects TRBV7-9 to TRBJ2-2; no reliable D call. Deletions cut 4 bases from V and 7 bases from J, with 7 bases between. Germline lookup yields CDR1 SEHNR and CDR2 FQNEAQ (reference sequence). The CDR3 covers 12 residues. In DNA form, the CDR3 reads TGTGCCAGCAGCTGGTCACACGGGGAGCTGTTTTTT. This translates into CASSWSHGELFF. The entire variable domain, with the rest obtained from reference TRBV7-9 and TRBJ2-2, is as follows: DTGVSQNPRHKITKRGQNVTFRCDPISEHNRLYWYRQTLGQGPEFLTYFQNEAQLEKSRLLSDRFSAERPKGSFSTLEIQRTEQGDSAMYLCASSWSHGELFFGEGSRLTVL.

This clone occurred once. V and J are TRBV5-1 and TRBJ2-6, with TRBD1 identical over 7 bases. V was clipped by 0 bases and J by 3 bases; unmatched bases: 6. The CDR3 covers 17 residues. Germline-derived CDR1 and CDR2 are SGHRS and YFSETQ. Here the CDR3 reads CASSLAQGEGGANVLTF. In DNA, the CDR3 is TGCGCCAGCAGCTTGGCCCAGGGGGAAGGTGGGGCCAACGTCCTGACTTTC.

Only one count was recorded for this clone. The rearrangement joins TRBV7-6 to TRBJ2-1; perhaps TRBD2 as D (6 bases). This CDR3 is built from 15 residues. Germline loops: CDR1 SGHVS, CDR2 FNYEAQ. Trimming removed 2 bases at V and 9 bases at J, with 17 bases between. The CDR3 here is CASSLFGSSGAEQFF. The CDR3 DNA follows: TGTGCCAGCAGCTTATTCGGGAGTAGTGGGGCTGAGCAGTTCTTC.

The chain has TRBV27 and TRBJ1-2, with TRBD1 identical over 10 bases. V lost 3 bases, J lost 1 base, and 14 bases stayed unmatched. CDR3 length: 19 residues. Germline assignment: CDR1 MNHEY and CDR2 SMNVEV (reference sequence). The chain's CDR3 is CASSFRRTGGLYRNYGYTF. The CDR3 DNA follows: TGTGCCAGCAGTTTTCGTCGGACAGGGGGTCTCTACCGTAACTATGGCTACACCTTC.

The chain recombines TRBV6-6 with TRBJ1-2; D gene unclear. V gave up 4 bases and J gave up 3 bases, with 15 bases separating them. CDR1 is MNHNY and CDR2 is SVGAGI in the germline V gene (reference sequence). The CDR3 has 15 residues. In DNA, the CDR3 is TGTGCCAGCAGTTCCGGTTTTAAGGAGTACTATGGCTACACCTTC. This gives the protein CASSSGFKEYYGYTF.

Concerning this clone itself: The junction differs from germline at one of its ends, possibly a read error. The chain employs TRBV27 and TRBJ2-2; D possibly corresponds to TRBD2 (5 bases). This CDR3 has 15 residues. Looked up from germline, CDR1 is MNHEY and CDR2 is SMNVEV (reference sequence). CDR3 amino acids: CVSSLSGLGTGELFF. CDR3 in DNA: TGTGTCAGCAGTTTAAGCGGACTTGGCACCGGGGAGCTGTTTTTT.

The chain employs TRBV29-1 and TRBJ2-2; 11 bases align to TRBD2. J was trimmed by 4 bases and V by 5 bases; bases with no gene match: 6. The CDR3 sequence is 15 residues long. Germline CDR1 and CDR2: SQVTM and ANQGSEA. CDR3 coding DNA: TGCAGCGTTAGACTAGCGGGGACTATCACCGGGGAGCTGTTTTTT. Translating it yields CSVRLAGTITGELFF.

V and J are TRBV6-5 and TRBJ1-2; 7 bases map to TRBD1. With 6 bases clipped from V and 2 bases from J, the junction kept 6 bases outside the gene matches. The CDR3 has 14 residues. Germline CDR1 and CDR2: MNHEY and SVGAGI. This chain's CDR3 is CASSPGQLNYGYTF. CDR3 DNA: TGTGCCAGCAGCCCGGGACAGCTGAACTATGGCTACACCTTC.

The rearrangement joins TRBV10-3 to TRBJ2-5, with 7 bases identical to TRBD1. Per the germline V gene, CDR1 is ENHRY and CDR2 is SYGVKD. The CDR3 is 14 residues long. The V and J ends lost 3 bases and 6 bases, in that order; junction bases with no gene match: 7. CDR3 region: CAISDTTGQKTQYF. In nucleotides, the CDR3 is TGTGCCATCAGTGATACGACAGGGCAAAAGACCCAGTACTTC.

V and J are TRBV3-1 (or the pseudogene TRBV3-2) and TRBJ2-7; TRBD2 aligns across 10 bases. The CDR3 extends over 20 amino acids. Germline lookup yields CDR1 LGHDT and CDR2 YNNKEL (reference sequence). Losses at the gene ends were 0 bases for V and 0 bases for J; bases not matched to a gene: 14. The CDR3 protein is CASSQDRFPPRTSGSYEQYF. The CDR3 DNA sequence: TGTGCCAGCAGCCAAGATCGATTTCCCCCACGGACTAGCGGCTCCTACGAGCAGTACTTC.

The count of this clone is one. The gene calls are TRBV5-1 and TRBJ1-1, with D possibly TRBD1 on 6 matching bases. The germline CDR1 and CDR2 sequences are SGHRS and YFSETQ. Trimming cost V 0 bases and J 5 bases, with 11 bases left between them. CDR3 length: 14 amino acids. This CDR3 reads CASSLDREGTEAFF. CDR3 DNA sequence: TGCGCCAGCAGCTTGGACAGGGAGGGTACTGAAGCTTTCTTT.

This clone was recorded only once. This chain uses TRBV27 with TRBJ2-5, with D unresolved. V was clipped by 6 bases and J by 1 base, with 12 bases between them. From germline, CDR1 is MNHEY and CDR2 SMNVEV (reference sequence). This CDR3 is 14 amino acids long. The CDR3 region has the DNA TGTGCCAGCAGCTCCCTCACAGCCCAAGAGACCCAGTACTTC. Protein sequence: CASSSLTAQETQYF.

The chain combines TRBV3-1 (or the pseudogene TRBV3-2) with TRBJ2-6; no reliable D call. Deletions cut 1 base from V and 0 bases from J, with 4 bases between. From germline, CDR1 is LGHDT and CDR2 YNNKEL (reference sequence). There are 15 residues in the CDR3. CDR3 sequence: CASSQGSSGANVLTF. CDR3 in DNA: TGTGCCAGCAGCCAAGGCAGCTCTGGGGCCAACGTCCTGACTTTC.

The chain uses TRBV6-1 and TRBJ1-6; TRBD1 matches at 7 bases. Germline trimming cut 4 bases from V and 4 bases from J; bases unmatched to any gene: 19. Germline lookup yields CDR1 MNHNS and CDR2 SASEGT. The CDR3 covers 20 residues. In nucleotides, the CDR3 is TGTGCCAGCAGTGGGTGGCCGGGACAGCACCCCATCCTTTATAATTCACCCCTCCACTTT. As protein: CASSGWPGQHPILYNSPLHF.

The CDR3 sequence: CASRLDRGRGFSYEQYF. The CDR3, as DNA: TGTGCCAGCAGACTGGACAGGGGGCGAGGGTTTTCCTACGAGCAGTACTTC. V gene TRBV6-4 combines with J gene TRBJ2-7; 11 bases are a match to TRBD1. The germline V gene has CDR1 MRHNA and CDR2 SNTAGT. This CDR3 has 17 residues. J gave up 1 base and V 6 bases, and 11 bases lay outside the gene matches.

CDR3 in DNA: TGTGCCAGCTCACTAACGACAGGGTTGACAGATACGCAGTATTTT. Amino acid sequence: CASSLTTGLTDTQYF. The chain recombines TRBV18 with TRBJ2-3, with 7 bases aligning to TRBD1. The CDR3 is 15 residues long. V trimming: 4 bases; J trimming: 3 bases; junction bases outside the gene matches: 7. The germline gives CDR1 KGHSH, CDR2 LQKENI. Together with reference TRBV18 and TRBJ2-3, the CDR3 gives the full variable domain: NAGVMQNPRHLVRRRGQEARLRCSPMKGHSHVYWYRQLPEEGLKFMVYLQKENIIDESGMPKERFSAEFPKEGPSILRIQQVVRGDSAAYFCASSLTTGLTDTQYFGPGTRLTVL.

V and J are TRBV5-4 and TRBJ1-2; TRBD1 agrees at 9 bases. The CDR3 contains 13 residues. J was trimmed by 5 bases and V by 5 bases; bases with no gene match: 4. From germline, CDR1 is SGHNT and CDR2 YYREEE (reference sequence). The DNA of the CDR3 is TGTGCCAGCAGTCCCGACAGGGGGTATGGCTACACCTTC. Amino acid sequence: CASSPDRGYGYTF. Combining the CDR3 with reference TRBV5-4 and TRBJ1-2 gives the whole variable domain ETGVTQSPTHLIKTRGQQVTLRCSSQSGHNTVSWYQQALGQGPQFIFQYYREEENGRGNFPPRFSGLQFPNYSSELNVNALELDDSALYLCASSPDRGYGYTFGSGTRLTVV.

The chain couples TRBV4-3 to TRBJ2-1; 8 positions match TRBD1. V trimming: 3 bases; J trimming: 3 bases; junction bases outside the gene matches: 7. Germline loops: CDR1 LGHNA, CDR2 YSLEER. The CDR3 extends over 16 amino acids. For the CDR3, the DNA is TGCGCCAGCAGCCAGGTCCTGGGACAGGACTACAATGAGCAGTTCTTC. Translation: CASSQVLGQDYNEQFF.

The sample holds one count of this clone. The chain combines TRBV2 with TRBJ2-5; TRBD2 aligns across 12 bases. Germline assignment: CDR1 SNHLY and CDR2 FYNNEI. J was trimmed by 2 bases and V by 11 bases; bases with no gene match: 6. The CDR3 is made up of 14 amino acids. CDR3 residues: CAGRLAGGQETQYF. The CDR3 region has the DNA TGTGCCGGGAGGCTAGCGGGAGGGCAAGAGACCCAGTACTTC.

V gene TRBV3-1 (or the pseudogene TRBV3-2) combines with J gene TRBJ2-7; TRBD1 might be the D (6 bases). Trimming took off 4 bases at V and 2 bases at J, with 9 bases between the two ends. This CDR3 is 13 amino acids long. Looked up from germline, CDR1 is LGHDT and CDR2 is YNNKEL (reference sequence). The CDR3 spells CASSPRGTYEQYF. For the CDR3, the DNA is TGTGCCAGCAGCCCAAGGGGGACCTACGAGCAGTACTTC.

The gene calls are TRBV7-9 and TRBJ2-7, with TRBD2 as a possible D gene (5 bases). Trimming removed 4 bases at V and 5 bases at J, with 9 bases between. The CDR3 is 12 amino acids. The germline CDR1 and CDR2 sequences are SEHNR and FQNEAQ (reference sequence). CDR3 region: CASSSEEDEQYF. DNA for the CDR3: TGTGCCAGCAGCTCCGAGGAGGACGAGCAGTACTTC.

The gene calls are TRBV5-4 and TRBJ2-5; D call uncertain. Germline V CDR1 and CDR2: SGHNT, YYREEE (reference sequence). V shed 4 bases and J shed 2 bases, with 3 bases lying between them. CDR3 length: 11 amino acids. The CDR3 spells CASSHQETQYF. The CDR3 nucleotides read TGTGCCAGCAGCCATCAAGAGACCCAGTACTTC.